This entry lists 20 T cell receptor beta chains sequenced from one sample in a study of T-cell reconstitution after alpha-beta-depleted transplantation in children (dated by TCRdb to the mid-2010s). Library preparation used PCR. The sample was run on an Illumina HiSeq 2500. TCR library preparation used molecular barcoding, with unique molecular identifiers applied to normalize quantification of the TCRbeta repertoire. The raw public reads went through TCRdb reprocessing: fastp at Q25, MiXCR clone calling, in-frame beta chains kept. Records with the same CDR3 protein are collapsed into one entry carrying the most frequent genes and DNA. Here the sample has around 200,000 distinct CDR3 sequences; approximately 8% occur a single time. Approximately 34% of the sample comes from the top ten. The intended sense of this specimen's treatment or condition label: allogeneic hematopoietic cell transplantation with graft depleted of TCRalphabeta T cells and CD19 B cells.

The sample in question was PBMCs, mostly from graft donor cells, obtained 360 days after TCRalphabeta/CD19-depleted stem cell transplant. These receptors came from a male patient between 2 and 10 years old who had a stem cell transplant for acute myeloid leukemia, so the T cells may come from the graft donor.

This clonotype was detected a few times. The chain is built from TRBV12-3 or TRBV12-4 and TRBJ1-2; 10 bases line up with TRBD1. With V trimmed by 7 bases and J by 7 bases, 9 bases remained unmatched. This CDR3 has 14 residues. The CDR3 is CASTPTDRGPGYTF. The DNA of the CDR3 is TGTGCCAGCACCCCGACTGACAGGGGGCCTGGCTACACCTTC.

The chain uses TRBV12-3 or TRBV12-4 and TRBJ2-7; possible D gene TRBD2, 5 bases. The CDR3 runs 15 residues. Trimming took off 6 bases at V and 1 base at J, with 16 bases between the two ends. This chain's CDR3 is CASSSTDGESYEQYF. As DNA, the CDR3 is TGTGCCAGCAGCTCAACGGACGGGGAGTCCTACGAGCAGTACTTC.

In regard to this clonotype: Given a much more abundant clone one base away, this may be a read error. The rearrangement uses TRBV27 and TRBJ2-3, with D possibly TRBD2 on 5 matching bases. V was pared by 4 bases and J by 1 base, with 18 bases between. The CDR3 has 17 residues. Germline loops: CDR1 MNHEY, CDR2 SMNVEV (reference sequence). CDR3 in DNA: TGTGCCAGCAGTTCTAGCTGGGAGTATTTGGGCACAGATACGCAGTATTTT. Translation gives CASSSSWEYLGTDTQYF.

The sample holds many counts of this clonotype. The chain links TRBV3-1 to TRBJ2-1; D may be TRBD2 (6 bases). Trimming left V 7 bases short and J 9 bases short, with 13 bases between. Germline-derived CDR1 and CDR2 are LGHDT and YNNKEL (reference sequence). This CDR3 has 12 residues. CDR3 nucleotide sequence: TGTGCCAGCACCAAACGGGGGTCTGAGCAGTTCTTC. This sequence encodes CASTKRGSEQFF.

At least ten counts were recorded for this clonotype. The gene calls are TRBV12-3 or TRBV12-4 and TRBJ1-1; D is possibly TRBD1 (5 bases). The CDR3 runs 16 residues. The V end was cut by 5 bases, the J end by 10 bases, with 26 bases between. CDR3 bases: TGTGCCAGCAGTCCCCTCGACAGCCATTTAGTTCATCGAGCTTTCTTT. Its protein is CASSPLDSHLVHRAFF.

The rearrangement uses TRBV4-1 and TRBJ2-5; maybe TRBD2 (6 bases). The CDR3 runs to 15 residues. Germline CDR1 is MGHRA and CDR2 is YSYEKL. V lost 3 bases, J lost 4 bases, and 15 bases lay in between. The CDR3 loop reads CASSHPPRGIETQYF. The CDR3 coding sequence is TGCGCCAGCAGCCACCCCCCTCGGGGGATAGAGACCCAGTACTTC.

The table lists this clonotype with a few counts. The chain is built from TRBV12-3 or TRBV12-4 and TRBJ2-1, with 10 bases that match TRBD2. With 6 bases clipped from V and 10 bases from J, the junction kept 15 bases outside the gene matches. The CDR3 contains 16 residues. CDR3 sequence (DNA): TGTGCCAGCAGCCGCGGCGTCGGGTCTAGCGGGGGAGAGCAGTTCTTC. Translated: CASSRGVGSSGGEQFF.

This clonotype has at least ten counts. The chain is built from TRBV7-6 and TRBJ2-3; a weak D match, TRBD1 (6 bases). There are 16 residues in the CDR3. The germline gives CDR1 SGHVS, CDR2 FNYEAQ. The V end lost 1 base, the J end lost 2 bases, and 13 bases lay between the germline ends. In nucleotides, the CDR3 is TGTGCCAGCAGCTTAGTGGTCATGGGGGCCACAGATACGCAGTATTTT. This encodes CASSLVVMGATDTQYF.

The CDR3 protein is CASSVRENHEQYF. The CDR3 DNA reads as TGTGCCAGCAGCGTCCGGGAGAACCACGAGCAGTACTTC. The chain couples TRBV7-2 to TRBJ2-7; the D gene is possibly TRBD2 (6 bases). The V and J ends lost 5 bases and 5 bases respectively, with 13 bases between them. The CDR3 has 13 residues. Germline CDR1 and CDR2: SGHTA and FQGNSA.

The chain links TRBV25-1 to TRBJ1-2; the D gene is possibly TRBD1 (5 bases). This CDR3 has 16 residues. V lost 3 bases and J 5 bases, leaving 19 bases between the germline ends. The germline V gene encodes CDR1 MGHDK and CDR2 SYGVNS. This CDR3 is CASSDGRGAGIYGYTF. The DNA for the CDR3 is TGTGCCAGCAGTGACGGGAGGGGCGCGGGGATATATGGCTACACCTTC.

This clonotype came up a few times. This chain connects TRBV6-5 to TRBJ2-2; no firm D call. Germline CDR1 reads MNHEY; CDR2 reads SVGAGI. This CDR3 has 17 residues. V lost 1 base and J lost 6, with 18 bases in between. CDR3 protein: CASSYWLLGQWAGELFF. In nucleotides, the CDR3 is TGTGCCAGCAGTTACTGGTTGCTGGGCCAGTGGGCCGGGGAGCTGTTTTTT.

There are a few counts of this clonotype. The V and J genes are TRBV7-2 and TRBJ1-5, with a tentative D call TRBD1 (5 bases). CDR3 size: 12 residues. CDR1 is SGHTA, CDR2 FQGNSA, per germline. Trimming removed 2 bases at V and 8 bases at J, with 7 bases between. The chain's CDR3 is CASSLIGEPQHF. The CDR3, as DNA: TGTGCCAGCAGCTTAATAGGGGAGCCCCAGCATTTT.

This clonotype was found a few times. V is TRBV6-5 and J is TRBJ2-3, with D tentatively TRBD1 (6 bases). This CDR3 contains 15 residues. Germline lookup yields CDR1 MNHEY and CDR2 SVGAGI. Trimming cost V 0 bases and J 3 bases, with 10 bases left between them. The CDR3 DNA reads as TGTGCCAGCAGTTACTCGTCCAGGGGAACAGATACGCAGTATTTT. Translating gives CASSYSSRGTDTQYF.

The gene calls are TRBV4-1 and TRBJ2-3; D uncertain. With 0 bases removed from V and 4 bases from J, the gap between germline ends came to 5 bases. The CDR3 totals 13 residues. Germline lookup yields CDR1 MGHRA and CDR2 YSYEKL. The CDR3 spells CASSQEWPDTQYF. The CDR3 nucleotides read TGCGCCAGCAGCCAAGAGTGGCCAGATACGCAGTATTTT.

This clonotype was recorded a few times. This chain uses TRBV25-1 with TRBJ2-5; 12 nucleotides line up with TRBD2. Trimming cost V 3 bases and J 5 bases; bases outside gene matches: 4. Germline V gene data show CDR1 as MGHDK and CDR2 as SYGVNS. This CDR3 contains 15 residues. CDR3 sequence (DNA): TGTGCCAGCAGTGATCTAGCGGGGGGGCGTGAGACCCAGTACTTC. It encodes CASSDLAGGRETQYF.

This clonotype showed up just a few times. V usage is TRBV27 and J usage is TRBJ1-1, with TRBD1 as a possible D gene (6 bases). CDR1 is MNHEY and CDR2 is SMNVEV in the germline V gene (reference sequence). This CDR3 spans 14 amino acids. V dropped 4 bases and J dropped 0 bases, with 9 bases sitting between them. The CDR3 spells CASSYDRLNTEAFF. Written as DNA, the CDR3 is TGTGCCAGCAGTTACGACAGGTTGAACACTGAAGCTTTCTTT.

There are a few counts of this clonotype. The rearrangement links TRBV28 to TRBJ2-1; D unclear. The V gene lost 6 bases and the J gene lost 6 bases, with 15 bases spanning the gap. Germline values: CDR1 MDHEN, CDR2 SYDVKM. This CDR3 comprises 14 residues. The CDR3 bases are TGTGCCAGCAGGGACCCTGGGCAAGGCAATGAGCAGTTCTTC. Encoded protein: CASRDPGQGNEQFF.

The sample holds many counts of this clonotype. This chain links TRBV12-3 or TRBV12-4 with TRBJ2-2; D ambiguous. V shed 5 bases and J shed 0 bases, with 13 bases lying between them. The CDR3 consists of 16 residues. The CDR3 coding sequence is TGTGCCAGCAGTGCCCCTGACAAAACGAACACCGGGGAGCTGTTTTTT. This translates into CASSAPDKTNTGELFF.

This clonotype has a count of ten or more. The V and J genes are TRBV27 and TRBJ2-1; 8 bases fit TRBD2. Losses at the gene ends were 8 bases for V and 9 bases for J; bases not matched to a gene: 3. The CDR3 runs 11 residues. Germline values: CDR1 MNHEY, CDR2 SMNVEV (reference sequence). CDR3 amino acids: CASGREGEQFF. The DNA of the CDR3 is TGTGCCAGCGGTCGGGAGGGTGAGCAGTTCTTC.

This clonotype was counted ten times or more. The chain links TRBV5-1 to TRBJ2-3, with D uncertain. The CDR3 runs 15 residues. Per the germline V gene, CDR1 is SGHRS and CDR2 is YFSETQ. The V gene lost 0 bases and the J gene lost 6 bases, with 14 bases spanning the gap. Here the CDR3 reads CASSLEESPRDTQYF. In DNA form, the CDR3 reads TGCGCCAGCAGCTTGGAAGAGTCCCCTCGGGATACGCAGTATTTT.